This is a list of T cell receptor beta chains from one sample in a study of cytomegalovirus exposure and HLA in healthy donors. Profiled with immunoSEQ multiplex PCR; TCRdb holds only in-frame clones, not every one. The sample includes 95,000 to 110,000 clones, less than 80% of them seen just once. The sample was PBMCs. Receptors originate from a man aged 30 to 45 in good health and CMV-seronegative. Both conserved end residues are part of each CDR3. D genes are given only for firm matches. Not every row has a clone size; where given, it reads once, few, many or a size class.

d_gene	j_gene	v_gene	abundance	CDR3nt	CDR3aa
-	TRBJ1-6	TRBV30	-	TGTGCCTGGACGGAGAGGTCCTATAATTCACCCCTCCACTTT	CAWTERSYNSPLHF
-	TRBJ2-4	TRBV6-1	-	TGTGCCAGCAGGCCTTTACAATCATATGACATTCAGTACTTC	CASRPLQSYDIQYF
TRBD2	TRBJ2-5	TRBV9	-	TGTGCCAGCAGCCCCACGACTAGCGGGAGCGAGACCCAGTACTTC	CASSPTTSGSETQYF
-	TRBJ1-2	TRBV19	-	TGTGCCACCACCGGGGATACAGCATACTATGGCTACACCTTC	CATTGDTAYYGYTF
TRBD1	TRBJ2-7	TRBV6-1	-	TGTGCCAGCAGTGACCAGGGGGCCATCTACGAGCAGTACTTC	CASSDQGAIYEQYF
TRBD1	TRBJ1-3	TRBV28	once	TGTGCCAGCAGAACCGACAGGGCTGGAAACACCATATATTTT	CASRTDRAGNTIYF
TRBD2	TRBJ2-3	TRBV6-1	once	TGTGCCAGCAGTGAAGAGGGCGGGGGGGCTTTGGATACGCAGTATTTT	CASSEEGGGALDTQYF
-	TRBJ2-7	TRBV19	-	TGTGCCAGTAGTTCACAGGGACCTTACGAGCAGTACTTC	CASSSQGPYEQYF
TRBD2	TRBJ2-2	TRBV7-2	-	TGTGCCAGCAGCTTAGCGGAGTTAGCGGGAGGAATAACCGGGGAGCTGTTTTTT	CASSLAELAGGITGELFF
-	TRBJ1-3	TRBV10-3	once	TGTGCCATCAGTGGTCAGGCACAAATCTCTGGAAACACCATATATTTT	CAISGQAQISGNTIYF
TRBD2	TRBJ2-3	TRBV5-1	-	TGCGCCAGCAGCACAGGGACTAGCGGGTACACAGATACGCAGTATTTT	CASSTGTSGYTDTQYF
-	TRBJ2-1	TRBV13	-	TGTGCCAGCAGCCACTGGGACTCCGGGAATGAGCAGTTCTTC	CASSHWDSGNEQFF
-	TRBJ2-5	TRBV4-1	-	TGCGCCAGCAGCCAAGATTTCCAGCAAGAGACCCAGTACTTC	CASSQDFQQETQYF
TRBD2	TRBJ2-1	TRBV7-3	-	TGTGCCAGCAGCACCCTTGGACTAGCCGATGAGCAGTTCTTC	CASSTLGLADEQFF
TRBD1	TRBJ2-5	TRBV11-2	-	TGTGCCAGCAGCTTAGTCACCGGGACAGGGACTGGAGAGACCCAGTACTTC	CASSLVTGTGTGETQYF
TRBD2	TRBJ2-7	TRBV2	few	TGTGCCAGCAGTGTTAGCGGGGGGGTGTACGAGCAGTACTTC	CASSVSGGVYEQYF
-	TRBJ1-5	TRBV28	once	TGTGCCAGCAGTTTAAGTAGTCCCAGCAATCAGCCCCAGCATTTT	CASSLSSPSNQPQHF
TRBD2	TRBJ2-7	TRBV15	-	TGTGCCACCAGCACCCCGGGAGGCCGATACGAGCAGTACTTC	CATSTPGGRYEQYF
TRBD2	TRBJ2-7	TRBV28	-	TGTGCCAGCAGTTTGACTAGCTATAAGGCCTACGAGCAGTACTTC	CASSLTSYKAYEQYF
-	TRBJ2-3	TRBV27	once	TGTGCCAGCAGTTTATCGGTTCTAGCCGTGAACTCAGATACGCAGTATTTT	CASSLSVLAVNSDTQYF
-	TRBJ1-4	TRBV5-4	-	TGTGCCAGCAGCTTGGCGGCAGGGCCAGGGGATGAAAAACTGTTTTTT	CASSLAAGPGDEKLFF
TRBD2	TRBJ2-3	TRBV7-9	few	TGTGCCAGCAGCCGGGGGACTAGCGGTGGCACAGATACGCAGTATTTT	CASSRGTSGGTDTQYF
-	TRBJ1-4	TRBV5-1	-	TGCGCCAGCAGCTTGGGACAGAATAATGAAAAACTGTTTTTT	CASSLGQNNEKLFF
-	TRBJ1-4	TRBV5-6	-	TGTGCCAGCAGCTTGGCTAAATTGGGGACTGTCCGTGAAAAACTGTTTTTT	CASSLAKLGTVREKLFF
TRBD2	TRBJ2-2	TRBV13	-	TGTGCCAGCAGCCCGGGACTAGCGGGAGGGCCTAACACCGGGGAGCTGTTTTTT	CASSPGLAGGPNTGELFF
TRBD1	TRBJ2-3	TRBV5-1	-	TGCGCCAGCAGCACTGGACAGGGAACAGATACGCAGTATTTT	CASSTGQGTDTQYF
-	TRBJ1-2	TRBV19	few	TGTGCCAGTAGTAAGGCCGCGCGAGGGTTGGAGGGCTATGGCTACACCTTC	CASSKAARGLEGYGYTF
TRBD1	TRBJ1-5	TRBV28	-	TGTGCCAGCAGTTTATTGCAGGGGGTGGATCAGCCCCAGCATTTT	CASSLLQGVDQPQHF
-	TRBJ1-5	TRBV28	-	TGTGCCAGCAGTTTGGGGGAGGGTCAGCCCCAGCATTTT	CASSLGEGQPQHF
-	TRBJ1-6	TRBV18	-	TGTGCCAGCTCACCATTAGGCCAAGGAGGTCTCTCCTATAATTCACCCCTCCACTTT	CASSPLGQGGLSYNSPLHF
-	TRBJ2-1	TRBV12-2	-	TGTGCAAGTCGCCTCGGTGGTGAGCAGTTCTTC	CASRLGGEQFF
-	TRBJ2-5	TRBV6-1	-	TGTGCCAGCAGTGAGCCTCAGTACGGGGAGACCCAGTACTTC	CASSEPQYGETQYF
TRBD1	TRBJ1-4	TRBV6-1	-	TGTGCCAGCAGTGAAGGTCTTTACGGGACAGGGTCCGAAAAACTGTTTTTT	CASSEGLYGTGSEKLFF
-	TRBJ2-3	TRBV10-3	-	TGTGCCATCAGTGAGTCGGAAGTAGCGGATACGCAGTATTTT	CAISESEVADTQYF
TRBD2	TRBJ2-3	TRBV5-1	once	TGCGCCAGCAGCTCTGGGACTAGCGGGAGCACAGATACGCAGTATTTT	CASSSGTSGSTDTQYF
TRBD2	TRBJ2-1	TRBV28	-	TGTGCCAGCAGTTCGCTTAGCGGGGGCGCTTACAATGAGCAGTTCTTC	CASSSLSGGAYNEQFF
-	TRBJ2-1	TRBV21-1	-	TGTGCCAGCAGCCGCCTGAGACGGACAGGGCGCATCTTC	CASSRLRRTGRIF
TRBD1	TRBJ2-7	TRBV2	-	TGTGCCAGCACGGGACAGGCTTTATACGAGCAGTACTTC	CASTGQALYEQYF
TRBD1	TRBJ2-1	TRBV7-3	-	TGTGCCAGCAGCCGCCACGGACAGGGGGTAAATGAGCAGTTCTTC	CASSRHGQGVNEQFF
TRBD1	TRBJ1-1	TRBV9	-	TGTGCCAGCAGCGGTACAGGGGGCGGAGACACTGAAGCTTTCTTT	CASSGTGGGDTEAFF
-	TRBJ1-5	TRBV7-8	few	TGTGCCAGCAGCCAAAATGAGGGTCAGCCCCAGCATTTT	CASSQNEGQPQHF
-	TRBJ1-5	TRBV10-2	few	TGCGCCAGCGGAGAGACAGACCGGAGCAATCAGCCCCAGCATTTT	CASGETDRSNQPQHF
-	TRBJ2-2	TRBV4-2	-	TGTGCCAGCAGCCAAGAGACAGTTTACACCGGGGAGCTGTTTTTT	CASSQETVYTGELFF
TRBD2	TRBJ2-1	TRBV28	-	TGTGCCAGCAGTTCGGGACTAGCGGGAGCAGCCTACAATGAGCAGTTCTTC	CASSSGLAGAAYNEQFF
-	TRBJ1-5	TRBV6-4	few	TGTGCCAGCAGTGACAGTGCGGGGCAGCCCCAGCATTTT	CASSDSAGQPQHF
-	TRBJ1-5	TRBV6-5	-	TGTGCCAGCAGTTACTCGGCCCAGTTGTTCAATCAGCCCCAGCATTTT	CASSYSAQLFNQPQHF
TRBD1	TRBJ2-7	TRBV2	-	TGTGCCAGCACCACTGACAGGGGAAGGTCCTACGAGCAGTACTTC	CASTTDRGRSYEQYF
TRBD1	TRBJ1-5	TRBV30	-	TGTGCCTGGGGACCTGGGACAGGGATAAGCAATCAGCCCCAGCATTTT	CAWGPGTGISNQPQHF
TRBD1	TRBJ2-1	TRBV6-5	-	TGTGCCAGCAGTTCCAACAGGGGCACCTTGATGAATGAGCAGTTCTTC	CASSSNRGTLMNEQFF
-	TRBJ2-5	TRBV11-2	-	TGTGCCAGCAGCTGGGGACGGGAGCGGGAGACCCAGTACTTC	CASSWGRERETQYF